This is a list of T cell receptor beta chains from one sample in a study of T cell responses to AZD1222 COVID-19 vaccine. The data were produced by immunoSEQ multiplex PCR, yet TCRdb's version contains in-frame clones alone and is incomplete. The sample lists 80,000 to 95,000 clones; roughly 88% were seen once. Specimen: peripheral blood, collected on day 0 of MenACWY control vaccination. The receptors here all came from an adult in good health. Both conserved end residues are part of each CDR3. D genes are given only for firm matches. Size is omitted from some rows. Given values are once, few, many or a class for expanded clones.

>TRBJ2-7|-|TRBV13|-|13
CASSPGTGYEQYF
TGTGCCAGCAGCCCCGGGACCGGCTACGAGCAGTACTTC
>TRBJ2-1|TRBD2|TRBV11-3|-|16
CASSPSWGLAGNEQFF
TGTGCCAGCAGCCCAAGTTGGGGACTAGCGGGGAATGAGCAGTTCTTC
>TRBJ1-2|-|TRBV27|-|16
CASSLTRAPFTGGYTF
TGTGCCAGCAGTTTGACTCGGGCTCCGTTCACGGGCGGCTACACCTTC
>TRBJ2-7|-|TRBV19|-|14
CASSTSFISSEQYF
TGTGCCAGTAGTACGTCATTCATCTCGAGCGAGCAGTACTTC
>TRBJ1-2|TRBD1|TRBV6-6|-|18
CASSHLRTGARSNYGYTF
TGTGCCAGCAGTCACCTTCGGACAGGGGCCCGATCTAACTATGGCTACACCTTC
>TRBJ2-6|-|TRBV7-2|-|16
CASSLLRVSGANVLTF
TGTGCCAGCAGCTTACTGCGTGTGTCTGGGGCCAACGTCCTGACTTTC
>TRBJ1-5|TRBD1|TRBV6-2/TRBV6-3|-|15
CASSYDRGRNQPQHF
TGTGCCAGCAGTTACGACAGGGGTCGAAATCAGCCCCAGCATTTT
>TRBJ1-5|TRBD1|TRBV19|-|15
CASSDGQGSNQPQHF
TGTGCCAGTAGTGACGGACAGGGGAGCAATCAGCCCCAGCATTTT
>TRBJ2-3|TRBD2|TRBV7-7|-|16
CASSLGLAGGADTQYF
TGTGCCAGCAGCTTAGGGCTAGCGGGAGGAGCAGATACGCAGTATTTT
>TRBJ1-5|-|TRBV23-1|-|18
CASSQSSVGEKVAQPQHF
TGCGCCAGCAGTCAATCGTCGGTAGGGGAGAAAGTAGCTCAGCCCCAGCATTTT
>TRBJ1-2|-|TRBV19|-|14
CASSATGTNYGYTF
TGTGCCAGTAGTGCTACAGGTACTAACTATGGCTACACCTTC
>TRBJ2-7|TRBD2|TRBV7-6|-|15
CASSATRGVPHEQYF
TGTGCCAGCAGCGCGACGCGGGGGGTCCCCCACGAGCAGTACTTC
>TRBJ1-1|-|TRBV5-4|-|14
CASSLGGAATEAFF
TGTGCCAGCAGCTTGGGGGGGGCGGCGACTGAAGCTTTCTTT
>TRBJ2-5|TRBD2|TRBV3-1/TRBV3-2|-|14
CASSLAGRQETQYF
TGTGCCAGCAGCCTAGCGGGACGCCAAGAGACCCAGTACTTC
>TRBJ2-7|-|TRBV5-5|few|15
CASSQGLTALYEQYF
TGTGCCAGCAGCCAGGGCCTGACAGCACTATACGAGCAGTACTTC
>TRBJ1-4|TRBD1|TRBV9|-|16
CASSVDRGSPAEKLFF
TGTGCCAGCAGCGTCGACAGGGGTTCTCCGGCGGAAAAACTGTTTTTT
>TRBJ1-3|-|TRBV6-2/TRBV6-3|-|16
CASSYGGAGPGNTIYF
TGTGCCAGCAGTTACGGGGGGGCCGGCCCTGGAAACACCATATATTTT
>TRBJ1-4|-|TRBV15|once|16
CATSRDSGRTYEKLFF
TGTGCCACCAGCAGAGATTCCGGGAGAACGTATGAAAAACTGTTTTTT
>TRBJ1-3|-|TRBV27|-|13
CASSPLGGNTIYF
TGTGCCAGCAGTCCCCTCGGGGGAAACACCATATATTTT
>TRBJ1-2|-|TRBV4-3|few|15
CASSTTKGANYGYTF
TGCGCCAGCAGCACCACGAAGGGGGCTAACTATGGCTACACCTTC
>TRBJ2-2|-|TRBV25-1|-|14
CASTDWGHGGELFF
TGTGCCAGCACAGATTGGGGGCACGGCGGGGAGCTGTTTTTT
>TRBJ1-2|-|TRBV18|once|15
CASSPESGPTYGYTF
TGTGCCAGCTCACCAGAATCGGGACCGACCTATGGCTACACCTTC
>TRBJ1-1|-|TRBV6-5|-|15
CASSFQQGVNTEAFF
TGTGCCAGCAGTTTCCAACAGGGAGTGAACACTGAAGCTTTCTTT
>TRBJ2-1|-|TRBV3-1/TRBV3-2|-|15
CASSPTRDPAGKQFF
TGTGCCAGCAGCCCCACTAGGGATCCGGCGGGTAAGCAGTTCTTC
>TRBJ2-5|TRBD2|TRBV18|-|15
CASSTDGGGQETQYF
TGTGCCAGCTCAACGGATGGGGGGGGCCAAGAGACCCAGTACTTC
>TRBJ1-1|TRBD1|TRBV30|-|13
CAFNRGMNTEAFF
TGTGCCTTCAACAGGGGAATGAACACTGAAGCTTTCTTT
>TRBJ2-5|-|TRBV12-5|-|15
CASGFGTGPQETQYF
TGTGCTAGTGGATTTGGCACAGGGCCTCAAGAGACCCAGTACTTC
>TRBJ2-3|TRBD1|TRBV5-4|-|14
CASSFPQGKDTQYF
TGTGCCAGCAGTTTCCCACAGGGGAAAGATACGCAGTATTTT
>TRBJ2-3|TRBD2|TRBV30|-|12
CAYALAADTQYF
TGTGCCTACGCACTAGCGGCAGATACGCAGTATTTT
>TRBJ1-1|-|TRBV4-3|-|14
CASSRESMNTEAFF
TGCGCCAGCAGCCGGGAGAGTATGAACACTGAAGCTTTCTTT
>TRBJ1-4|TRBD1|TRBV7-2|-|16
CASSLALTGGVEKLFF
TGTGCCAGCAGCTTGGCGTTAACAGGGGGCGTTGAAAAACTGTTTTTT
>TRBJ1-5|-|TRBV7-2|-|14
CASSLAYSNQPQHF
TGTGCCAGCAGCTTAGCGTATAGCAATCAGCCCCAGCATTTT
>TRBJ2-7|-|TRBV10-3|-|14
CAISASSAHYEQYF
TGTGCCATCAGTGCCTCTAGCGCGCACTACGAGCAGTACTTC
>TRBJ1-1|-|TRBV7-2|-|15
CASSLSGSVNTEAFF
TGTGCCAGCAGCTTATCAGGATCAGTCAACACTGAAGCTTTCTTT
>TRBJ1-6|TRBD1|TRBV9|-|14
CASSPGQANSPLHF
TGTGCCAGCAGCCCTGGACAGGCTAATTCACCCCTCCACTTT
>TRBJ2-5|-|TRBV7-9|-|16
CASSLPVEAGLETQYF
TGTGCCAGCAGCTTACCCGTGGAGGCGGGATTAGAGACCCAGTACTTC
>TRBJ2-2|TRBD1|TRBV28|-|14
CASSPTGSGGELFF
TGTGCCAGCAGCCCGACAGGGAGCGGAGGGGAGCTGTTTTTT
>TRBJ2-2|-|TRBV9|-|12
CASSENTGELFF
TGTGCCAGCAGCGAGAACACCGGGGAGCTGTTTTTT
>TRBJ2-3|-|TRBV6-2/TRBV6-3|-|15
CASSYLSGLVDTQYF
TGTGCCAGCAGTTACCTCTCAGGCTTGGTGGATACGCAGTATTTT
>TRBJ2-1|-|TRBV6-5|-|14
CASNSGTHYNEQFF
TGTGCCAGCAACTCCGGGACCCACTACAATGAGCAGTTCTTC
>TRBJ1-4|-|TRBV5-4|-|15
CASSLKQGGEEKLFF
TGTGCCAGCAGCTTGAAACAGGGAGGGGAAGAAAAACTGTTTTTT
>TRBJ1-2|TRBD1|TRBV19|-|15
CATSRSGGADYGYTF
TGTGCCACTTCGCGATCAGGGGGCGCGGACTATGGCTACACCTTC
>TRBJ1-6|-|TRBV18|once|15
CASSPQGTENSPLHF
TGTGCCAGCTCACCACAGGGGACGGAAAATTCACCCCTCCACTTT
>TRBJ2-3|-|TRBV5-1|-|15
CASSLAGSSTDTQYF
TGCGCCAGCAGCTTGGCCGGGAGTAGCACAGATACGCAGTATTTT
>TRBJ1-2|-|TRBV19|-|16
CASTLIGGQFSYGYTF
TGTGCCAGTACCCTCATCGGCGGGCAGTTCTCCTATGGCTACACCTTC
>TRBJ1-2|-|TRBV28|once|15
CASSSFSGVWYGYTF
TGTGCCAGCAGCAGTTTTTCGGGGGTTTGGTATGGCTACACCTTC
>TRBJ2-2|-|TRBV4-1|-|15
CASSGDPLATGELFF
TGCGCCAGCAGCGGGGATCCTCTGGCCACCGGGGAGCTGTTTTTT
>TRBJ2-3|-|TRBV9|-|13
CASSVLGADTQYF
TGTGCCAGCAGCGTATTAGGGGCAGATACGCAGTATTTT
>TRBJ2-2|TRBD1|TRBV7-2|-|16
CASSPRQGWDTGELFF
TGTGCCAGCAGCCCGAGACAGGGGTGGGACACCGGGGAGCTGTTTTTT
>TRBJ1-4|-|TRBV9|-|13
CASSVGWGEKLFF
TGTGCCAGCAGCGTAGGGTGGGGTGAAAAACTGTTTTTT